This T cell receptor (beta chain) is drawn from a study of blood T cell repertoires in COVID-19. Study-wide context: COVID-19 samples, acute and convalescent, were from the United States, Italy and Spain. T cells, B-cell-depleted T cells, or PBMCs provided the cDNA or gDNA that served as material.

The CDR3 is made up of 15 amino acids. Germline V gene data show CDR1 as SSHAT and CDR2 as FNYEAQ (reference sequence). V trimming: 4 bases; J trimming: 1 base; junction bases outside the gene matches: 1. The authors' processing: The assay estimated nucleated cells by amplifying reference gene primers. Profiled with immunoSEQ multiplex PCR; TCRdb holds only in-frame clones, not every one. V, J and clone size were drawn from that table, and D and trimming were deduced from the DNA. The top ten hold around 25% of the sample, which has almost 95,000 clones, roughly 70% seen once. Remarks on this clone: The same CDR3 is also encoded by other DNA sequences in this sample.

This chain links TRBV7-7 with TRBJ2-5; 12 bases are shared with TRBD2. The specimen was peripheral blood. The receptor comes from an older woman in a cohort sampled during active or convalescent COVID-19. The CDR3 nucleotides are TGTGCCAGCAGCTCGGGACTAGCGGGCCAAGAGACCCAGTACTTC. It encodes CASSSGLAGQETQYF.